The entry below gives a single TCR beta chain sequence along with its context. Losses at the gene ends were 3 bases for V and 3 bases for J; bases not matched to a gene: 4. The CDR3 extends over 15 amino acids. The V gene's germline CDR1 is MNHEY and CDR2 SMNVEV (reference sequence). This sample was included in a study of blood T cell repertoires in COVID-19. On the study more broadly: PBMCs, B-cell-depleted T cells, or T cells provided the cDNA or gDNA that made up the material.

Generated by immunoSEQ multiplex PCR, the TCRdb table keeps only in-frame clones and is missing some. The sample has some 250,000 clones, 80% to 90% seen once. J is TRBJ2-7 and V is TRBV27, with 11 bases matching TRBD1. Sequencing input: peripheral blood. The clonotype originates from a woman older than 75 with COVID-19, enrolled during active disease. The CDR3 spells CASSFGGQGVYEQYF. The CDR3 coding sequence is TGTGCCAGCAGTTTTGGGGGACAGGGGGTCTACGAGCAGTACTTC.